This TCR beta chain was profiled in a study of blood T cell repertoires in COVID-19. Study summary: Samples of COVID-19 (acute and convalescent) were obtained from the United States, Italy and Spain.

The junction had 6 bases not matched to a gene; V was cut back by 4 bases and J by 9 bases. Germline V gene data show CDR1 as SGHTA and CDR2 as FQGNSA. CDR3 length: 15 amino acids. Assay: immunoSEQ multiplex PCR; the TCRdb copy retains only in-frame clones and omits some. The top ten hold about 7.8% of the sample, which has 300,000 or so clones, more than 75% seen once. The receptor comes from a woman aged 50 to 60 who had recovered from COVID-19. This chain links TRBV7-2 with TRBJ2-1; 13 nucleotides agree with TRBD2. What was sequenced was peripheral blood. CDR3 bases: TGTGCCAGCAGCTCAATGGGACTAGCGGGAACTGAGCAGTTCTTC. Protein sequence: CASSSMGLAGTEQFF.